This is a list of T cell receptor beta chains from one sample in a study of a mutant IDH1 vaccine in newly diagnosed glioma. Their antigen targets remain unknown. Produced via immunoSEQ multiplex PCR; TCRdb's table is partial and in-frame only. In the table there are approximately 70,000 clones, nearly 85% of which are singletons. The source was PBMCs, collected from a glioma patient whose treatment included an IDH1 peptide vaccine. The origin of the receptors is a man between 18 and 35 years old with glioma. Both conserved end residues are part of each CDR3. Fields, in order: V gene, J gene, clone size, D gene, CDR3 DNA, CDR3 protein. A D gene is named only where the DNA matches it firmly. Clone size is shown for a subset of rows, as once, few, many or a class of expanded clone.

TRBV18	TRBJ1-2	.	.	TGTGCCAGCTCACCATATAGTCCCGGGGACTATGGCTACACCTTC	CASSPYSPGDYGYTF
TRBV30	TRBJ1-3	.	.	TGTGCCTGGAGGTACAAGGCTGCGAGAGGTGGAAACACCATATATTTT	CAWRYKAARGGNTIYF
TRBV25-1	TRBJ1-2	.	TRBD1	TGTGCCAGCGGGGACAGGGGTACTTATGGCTACACCTTC	CASGDRGTYGYTF
TRBV5-5	TRBJ1-4	.	TRBD1	TGTGCCAGCAGCAGGCAGGGGGCTGGAGAAAAACTGTTTTTT	CASSRQGAGEKLFF
TRBV18	TRBJ1-5	few	TRBD1	TGTGCCAGCTCAGGACAGGGGGGCTCAAATCAGCCCCAGCATTTT	CASSGQGGSNQPQHF
TRBV4-1	TRBJ1-5	.	.	TGCGCCAGCAGCCAAGGGGGCAGGCCCTCGCCCCAGCATTTT	CASSQGGRPSPQHF
TRBV4-2	TRBJ1-1	many	TRBD1	TGTGCCAGCAGCCTCTGGACAGGGGGCACTGAAGCTTTCTTT	CASSLWTGGTEAFF
TRBV30	TRBJ2-2	.	.	TGTGCCTGGAGGGAGGGCGGGGAGCTGTTTTTT	CAWREGGELFF
TRBV28	TRBJ2-5	.	.	TGTGCCAGCAGTTCTGGGAGTCAGGGGACGCTGAGGCAAGAGACCCAGTACTTC	CASSSGSQGTLRQETQYF
TRBV15	TRBJ1-4	.	.	TGTGCCACCAGCAGGCCACGGGGTGAAAAACTGTTTTTT	CATSRPRGEKLFF
TRBV29-1	TRBJ1-1	once	.	TGCAGCGTTGGTGACAGAGAAGCTTTCTTT	CSVGDREAFF
TRBV28	TRBJ1-2	.	TRBD1	TGTGCCAGCAGTTCGGACAGGGGCAACTATGGCTACACCTTC	CASSSDRGNYGYTF
TRBV6-6	TRBJ1-2	.	TRBD1	TGTGCCAGCAGTCACGGAACAGGGGACGGGGTTTATGGCTACACCTTC	CASSHGTGDGVYGYTF
TRBV4-1	TRBJ1-6	few	.	TGCGCCAGCAGCCAAGAATGGGGGGCAGTGTTACCTCTCCACTTT	CASSQEWGAVLPLHF
TRBV5-6	TRBJ1-4	once	.	TGTGCCAGCAGCTTGGTTCAGTCGGAAAAACTGTTTTTT	CASSLVQSEKLFF